The sequence of this T cell receptor (beta chain) was determined in a study of blood T cell repertoires in COVID-19. On the study more broadly: Sites across the United States, Italy and Spain contributed samples from acute and convalescent COVID-19. Sample material is recorded as cDNA or gDNA derived from T cells, B-cell-depleted T cells, or PBMCs.

Germline V lookup: CDR1 SGHVS, CDR2 FNYEAQ. Trimming removed 5 bases from V and 8 bases from J, with 15 bases in between. The CDR3 is 13 amino acids. Original processing notes: Estimated nucleated cell counts came from reference gene primer amplification. TCRdb's table, derived via immunoSEQ multiplex PCR, lists solely in-frame clones and lacks some. The D gene and trimming were derived from the DNA, and the V and J assignments and clone size from that table. Here the sample spans hundreds of thousands of clones, roughly 86% being singletons. The origin of this receptor is a woman aged 55-69 years who had recovered from COVID-19. The specimen was peripheral blood. J is TRBJ1-2 and V is TRBV7-6, with D maybe TRBD1 (5 bases). This CDR3 reads CASSPRGLEGYTF. CDR3 sequence (DNA): TGTGCCAGCAGCCCAAGGGGACTGGAGGGCTACACCTTC.